This T cell receptor (beta chain) appears in the sequencing data of a study of blood T cell repertoires in COVID-19 (TCRdb year 2020). Broadly, across the study: Samples from collaborators originated in the United States, Italy and Spain and spanned both the acute and convalescent phases of COVID-19. The samples were drawn from the first 160 participants of the ongoing ImmuneRACE study and from 950 to 1,500 subjects provided by 6 global collaborators. Where HLA class I and class II types were available, the types were taken from metadata supplied by the sample provider, not from assay-based typing. The material from the prospective study consisted of cDNA or gDNA derived from T cells, B-cell-depleted T cells, or PBMCs. The repertoires were made available in a free public database intended to serve as a resource for research on the immune response to SARS-CoV-2. Nearly every sample came with metadata listing a de-identified subject ID, COVID-19 status, age in years and sex. Subjects who had been exposed to COVID-19, were actively infected with it, or had recovered from it provided the deeply sampled blood TCRbeta repertoires that made up the dataset.

Spanning cysteine to phenylalanine, the CDR3 consists of 12 amino acids. The CDR3 DNA has 36 bases and is translated from base 1. The germline V gene specifies KGHSH as CDR1 and LQKENI as CDR2. V is pared back by 4 bases and J by 5 bases, with 8 bases lying between the germline termini. General study outcomes and caveats: The amount of clinical and demographic metadata varied by source and participant and was provided uncurated.

The collaborating institutions used their own protocols to collect whole blood in K2EDTA tubes. For TCRbeta analysis, collaborators shipped samples in one of three forms: frozen whole blood, isolated PBMCs, or DNA extracted from either of those sample types. Comments on this clone: Its antigen target is currently unknown. Base-call qualities are not available, and no considerably larger clone is one nucleotide away.

TCRbeta CDR3 regions were amplified from genomic DNA using the immunoSEQ Assay, a bias-controlled multiplex PCR. On the study's bioinformatics: The number of nucleated cells in each sample was estimated by amplification of reference gene primers within the assay. To quantify the absolute abundance of each unique TCRbeta CDR3 rearrangement, sequence reads were collapsed and filtered. Productive Simpson clonality was computed per sample as the square root of Simpson's diversity index over productive rearrangements. This is the immuneACCESS table as TCRdb keeps it, with only in-frame sequences that have V and J called. A part of the clones is gone; compared with another copy, unresolved V genes explain less than half, and the rest is unexplained. V, J and clone size derive from that table, while D and trimming were established from the DNA sequence. For this sample there are over 100,000 clones; roughly 91% appear just once. Approximately 20% of the sample is in the top ten clones.

Sequenced sample: peripheral blood. This receptor was obtained from a human donor with acute or convalescent COVID-19. The donor label of this sample is uncertain. The V and J genes are TRBV18 and TRBJ2-5; the D gene is perhaps TRBD1, on 5 matching bases. The bases read TGTGCCAGCTCACAGGGGCGGGAGACCCAGTACTTC. This gives the protein CASSQGRETQYF.